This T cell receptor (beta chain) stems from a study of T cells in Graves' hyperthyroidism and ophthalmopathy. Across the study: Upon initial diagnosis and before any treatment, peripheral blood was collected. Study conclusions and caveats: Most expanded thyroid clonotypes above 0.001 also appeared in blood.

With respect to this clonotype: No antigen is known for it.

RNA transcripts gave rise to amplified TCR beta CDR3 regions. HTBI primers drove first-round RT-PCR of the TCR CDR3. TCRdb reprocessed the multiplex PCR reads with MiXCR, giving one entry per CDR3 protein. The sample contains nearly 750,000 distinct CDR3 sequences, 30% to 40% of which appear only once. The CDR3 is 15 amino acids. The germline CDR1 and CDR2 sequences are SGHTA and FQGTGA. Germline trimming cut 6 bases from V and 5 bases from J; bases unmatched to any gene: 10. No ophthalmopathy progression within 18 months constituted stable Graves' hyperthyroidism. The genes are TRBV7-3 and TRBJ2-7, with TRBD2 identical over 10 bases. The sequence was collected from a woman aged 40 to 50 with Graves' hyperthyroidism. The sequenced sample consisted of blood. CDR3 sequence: CASSRGGLAGDEQYF. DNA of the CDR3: TGTGCCAGCAGTAGGGGGGGCCTAGCGGGAGACGAGCAGTACTTC.